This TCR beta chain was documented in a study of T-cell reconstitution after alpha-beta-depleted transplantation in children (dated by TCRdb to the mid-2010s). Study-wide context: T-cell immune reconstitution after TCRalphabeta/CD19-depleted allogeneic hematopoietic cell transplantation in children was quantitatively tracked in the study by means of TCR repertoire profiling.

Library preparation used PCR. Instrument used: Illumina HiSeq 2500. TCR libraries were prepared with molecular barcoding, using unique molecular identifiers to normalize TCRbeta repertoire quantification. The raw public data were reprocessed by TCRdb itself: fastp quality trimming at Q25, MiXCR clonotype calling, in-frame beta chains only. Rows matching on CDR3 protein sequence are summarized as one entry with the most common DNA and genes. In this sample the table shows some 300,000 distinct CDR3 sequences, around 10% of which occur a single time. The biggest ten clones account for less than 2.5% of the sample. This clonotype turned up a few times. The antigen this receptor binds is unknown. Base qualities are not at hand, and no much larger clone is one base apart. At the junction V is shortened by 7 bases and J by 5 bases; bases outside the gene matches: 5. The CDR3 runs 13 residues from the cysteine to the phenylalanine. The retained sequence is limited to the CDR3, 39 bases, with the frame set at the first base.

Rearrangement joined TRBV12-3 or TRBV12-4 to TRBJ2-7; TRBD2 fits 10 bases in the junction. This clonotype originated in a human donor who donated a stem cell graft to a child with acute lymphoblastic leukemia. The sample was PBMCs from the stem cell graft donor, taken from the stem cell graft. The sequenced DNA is TGTGCCAGCAAAGGTCTAGCGGGAGACGAGCAGTACTTC. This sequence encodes CASKGLAGDEQYF.